This T cell receptor (beta chain) was identified during a study of blood T cell repertoires in COVID-19. About the study: The origin of the acute and convalescent COVID-19 samples was the United States, Italy and Spain. PBMCs, B-cell-depleted T cells, or T cells were the source of the cDNA or gDNA that made up the material.

This clone was found a few times. The CDR3 length is 13 residues. The germline CDR1 and CDR2 sequences are MNHEY and SVGAGI. V trimming: 0 bases; J trimming: 11 bases; junction bases outside the gene matches: 5. Original handling: Researchers report that nucleated cell counts were estimated from reference gene primer amplification. Repertoires were generated with immunoSEQ multiplex PCR, while TCRdb's copy carries only in-frame clones and drops some. V and J calls and clone size are given by that table; D and trimming were obtained from the DNA. The sample has some 250,000 clones, roughly 85% seen once; the top ten hold about 3%.

This TCR came from a young woman with acute or convalescent COVID-19. This chain joins TRBV6-5 and TRBJ1-1, with 8 bases that match TRBD1. The sequenced sample consisted of peripheral blood. The CDR3 coding sequence is TGTGCCAGCAGTTACTCGACGACAGGGGTCGCTTTCTTT. Protein: CASSYSTTGVAFF.